This T cell receptor beta chain was obtained from a study of shared clonotypes between healthy human individuals. Study-wide results and caveats: Sequencing depth was a factor that was expected to affect clonotype sharing among donors. Exclusively blood specimens were collected; tissue repertoires likely differ.

Generated by immunoSEQ multiplex PCR, the TCRdb table keeps only in-frame clones and is missing some. The sample has around 1.4 million clones, roughly 98.5% seen once. Trimming cost V 5 bases and J 1 base, with 15 bases left between them. The germline V gene has CDR1 MDHEN and CDR2 SYDVKM. The CDR3 totals 15 residues. CD4+ cells underwent separation, giving CD45RA+ naive and CD45RA-negative memory subsets. A word on this clone: The antigen is undetermined.

The J gene is TRBJ2-7, the V gene TRBV28; D not certain. The sequencing sample was made of naive CD4+ T cells sorted from blood. Documented subset: CD45RA+ positively selected. The clonotype was recovered from a man aged 25 to 40 in good health. For the CDR3, the DNA is TGTGCCAGCAGTCCCTCCATCCCTCCGTCCTACGAGCAGTACTTC. The encoded protein is CASSPSIPPSYEQYF.